This entry concerns a single T cell receptor (beta chain). Other DNA sequences in this specimen translate into the identical CDR3. The data were produced by immunoSEQ multiplex PCR, yet TCRdb's version contains in-frame clones alone and is incomplete. The sample holds 150,000 or so clones, roughly 80% seen once. Cohort allocation depended upon clinical history that participants reported. The recovered donors of Cohort 3 showed two negative PCRs, clearance, or symptom resolution. These data are taken from a study of blood T cell repertoires in COVID-19. Input material: PBMCs or T cells enriched from blood (not recorded which). This receptor was taken from a man aged 45-60 years who had recovered from COVID-19.

This CDR3 is CASSLGGNYGYTF. In DNA form, the CDR3 reads TGTGCCAGCAGTCTCGGGGGGAACTATGGCTACACCTTC. The J gene is TRBJ1-2, the V gene TRBV12-3 or TRBV12-4; D perhaps matches TRBD1 (5 bases). The CDR3 runs 13 residues. Trimming left V 5 bases short and J 2 bases short, with 9 bases between.